A single sample gave rise to the 16 T cell receptor beta chains below, sequenced in a study of shared clonotypes between healthy human individuals. Here immunoSEQ multiplex PCR was the method, and the copy in TCRdb shows in-frame clones only, minus some. The sample records around 1.1 million clones, roughly 80% being singletons. The sequencing sample was made of memory CD4+ T cells from PBMCs. Indicated subset: CD45RA-negative fraction. The receptors stem from a man aged 18-30 years in good health. Some clones in this sample may be carry-over from other donors' samples.

This clone was observed once. The CDR3 reads CAWSWKGANVLTF. CDR3 DNA: TGTGCCTGGAGTTGGAAGGGGGCCAACGTCCTGACTTTC. This chain joins TRBV30 and TRBJ2-6; D is undetermined. V lost 2 bases, J lost 4 bases, and 6 bases lay in between. Per the germline V gene, CDR1 is GTSNPN and CDR2 is SVGIG (reference sequence). The CDR3 extends over 13 amino acids. Full variable domain (outside the CDR3, taken from reference TRBV30 and TRBJ2-6): SQTIHQWPATLVQPVGSPLSLECTVEGTSNPNLYWYRQAAGRGLQLLFYSVGIGQISSEVPQNLSASRPQDRQFILSSKKLLLSDSGFYLCAWSWKGANVLTFGAGSRLTVL.

The chain joins TRBV5-1 to TRBJ2-5; 14 nucleotides agree with TRBD2. The CDR3 extends over 16 amino acids. Germline trimming cut 4 bases from V and 7 bases from J; bases unmatched to any gene: 9. From germline, CDR1 is SGHRS and CDR2 YFSETQ. The DNA for the CDR3 is TGCGCCAGCAGCCGCATGGGACTAGCGGGAGACGGGACCCAGTACTTC. Translation: CASSRMGLAGDGTQYF. Supplemented by reference TRBV5-1 and TRBJ2-5, the full variable domain reads KAGVTQTPRYLIKTRGQQVTLSCSPISGHRSVSWYQQTPGQGLQFLFEYFSETQRNKGNFPGRFSGRQFSNSRSEMNVSTLELGDSALYLCASSRMGLAGDGTQYFGPGTRLLVL.

The rearrangement uses TRBV18 and TRBJ2-2, with 8 bases fitting TRBD2. The CDR3 sequence is 17 residues long. V dropped 3 bases and J dropped 4; count of bases not matched to a gene: 10. Germline-derived CDR1 and CDR2 are KGHSH and LQKENI. As DNA, the CDR3 is TGTGCCAGCTCACCGGTCCAAGCGGGGGTCCCCACCGGGGAGCTGTTTTTT. As protein: CASSPVQAGVPTGELFF.

The chain combines TRBV20-1 with TRBJ2-1; no definite D call. From germline, CDR1 is DFQATT and CDR2 SNEGSKA (reference sequence). Trimming shortened V by 3 bases and J by 5 bases, and 5 bases separated the two germline ends. The CDR3 is 11 amino acids. CDR3 nucleotides: TGCAGTGCTAGCGATCACAATGAGCAGTTCTTC. Its protein product is CSASDHNEQFF.

This chain uses TRBV5-5 with TRBJ2-5; 10 bases line up with TRBD2. This CDR3 comprises 15 residues. CDR1 SGHKS and CDR2 YYEKEE come from the germline V gene (reference sequence). Germline trimming cut 4 bases from V and 5 bases from J; bases unmatched to any gene: 8. CDR3 in amino acids: CASSGQLAGVETQYF. DNA for the CDR3: TGTGCCAGCAGCGGCCAGCTAGCGGGAGTGGAGACCCAGTACTTC.

This sequence joins TRBV25-1 and TRBJ1-1, with D possibly TRBD1 on 5 matching bases. The V gene lost 6 bases and the J gene lost 0 bases, with 14 bases spanning the gap. The CDR3 is 15 amino acids. Germline V gene lookup returns CDR1 MGHDK and CDR2 SYGVNS. The CDR3 coding sequence is TGTGCCAGCAGCACTCTTCGGGGGGTGAACACTGAAGCTTTCTTT. Its protein product is CASSTLRGVNTEAFF.

The chain links TRBV11-3 to TRBJ2-5, with D unclear. The V end was cut by 0 bases, the J end by 8 bases, with 10 bases between. Germline V gene sequence: CDR1 SGHNT, CDR2 YENEEA. The CDR3 contains 13 residues. The CDR3 nucleotides are TGTGCCAGCAGCTTAGATCCCCTCGGAACCCAGTACTTC. Protein product: CASSLDPLGTQYF.

The chain has TRBV5-4 and TRBJ2-7, with D possibly being TRBD1 (5 bases). The CDR3 length is 17 residues. Between the trimmed V and J ends, which lost 0 bases and 2 bases, there was a span of 18 bases. Germline assignment: CDR1 SGHNT and CDR2 YYREEE (reference sequence). The CDR3 bases are TGTGCCAGCAGCTTGGGATTGGCCGACAGCACGGCCTACGAGCAGTACTTC. This gives the protein CASSLGLADSTAYEQYF.

About this clone itself: The sample has other DNA sequences that encode this CDR3 too. The genes are TRBV5-1 and TRBJ2-5; 10 bases map to TRBD1. Trimming cost V 0 bases and J 3 bases; bases outside gene matches: 2. Germline loops: CDR1 SGHRS, CDR2 YFSETQ. This CDR3 is 15 amino acids long. CDR3 sequence (DNA): TGCGCCAGCAGCTTGGGAGGGACAGGGGAAGAGACCCAGTACTTC. Protein: CASSLGGTGEETQYF. The full variable domain, its missing parts supplied by reference TRBV5-1 and TRBJ2-5, is KAGVTQTPRYLIKTRGQQVTLSCSPISGHRSVSWYQQTPGQGLQFLFEYFSETQRNKGNFPGRFSGRQFSNSRSEMNVSTLELGDSALYLCASSLGGTGEETQYFGPGTRLLVL.

V is TRBV6-1 and J is TRBJ1-5, with 8 bases fitting TRBD1. Trimming at V came to 3 bases and at J to 3 bases, leaving 13 bases not matched to a gene. This CDR3 contains 18 residues. The germline V gene encodes CDR1 MNHNS and CDR2 SASEGT. The CDR3 DNA follows: TGTGCCAGCAGTGAGGGACGGAACTTGGGACAGGACAATCAGCCCCAGCATTTT. This encodes CASSEGRNLGQDNQPQHF.

The chain has TRBV15 and TRBJ2-1; perhaps TRBD1 as D (6 bases). Germline V gene lookup returns CDR1 LNHNV and CDR2 YYDKDF (reference sequence). This CDR3 is 14 amino acids long. The V and J ends lost 3 bases and 15 bases respectively, with 21 bases between them. CDR3 DNA sequence: TGTGCCACCAGCAGTCAAAGGGGACACGGGGTACGGTTCTTC. Its translation is CATSSQRGHGVRFF. The complete variable domain, with remaining parts taken from reference TRBV15 and TRBJ2-1, reads DAMVIQNPRYQVTQFGKPVTLSCSQTLNHNVMYWYQQKSSQAPKLLFHYYDKDFNNEADTPDNFQSRRPNTSFCFLDIRSPGLGDTAMYLCATSSQRGHGVRFFGPGTRLTVL.

The V call is TRBV7-2, the J call TRBJ2-2, with 7 bases matching TRBD2. Germline values: CDR1 SGHTA, CDR2 FQGNSA. The V segment lost 5 bases and the J segment 2 bases; nucleotides outside the gene matches: 11. There are 17 residues in the CDR3. CDR3 nucleotides: TGTGCCAGCAGCCCCTTCGGGACTACGCTAAACACCGGGGAGCTGTTTTTT. Its translation: CASSPFGTTLNTGELFF.

This clone was picked up one time. This chain links TRBV7-3 with TRBJ2-5, with D tentatively TRBD1 or TRBD2 (5 bases each). Trimming left V 5 bases short and J 1 base short, with 8 bases between. CDR1 and CDR2 from the germline V gene are SGHTA and FQGTGA. The CDR3 spans 13 residues. DNA of the CDR3: TGTGCCAGCAGCCCCGGGACCCAAGAGACCCAGTACTTC. Its protein product is CASSPGTQETQYF.

This rearrangement joins TRBV7-2 to TRBJ2-7, with unresolved D. Trimming left V 5 bases short and J 3 bases short, with 14 bases between. Germline loops: CDR1 SGHTA, CDR2 FQGNSA. The CDR3 sequence is 14 residues long. The CDR3 DNA sequence: TGTGCCAGCAGCCCCCGTCGCAATAGCTACGAGCAGTACTTC. Residues: CASSPRRNSYEQYF.

The chain recombines TRBV10-3 with TRBJ2-6; 10 bases are shared with TRBD1. The CDR3 is 18 amino acids. Germline-derived CDR1 and CDR2 are ENHRY and SYGVKD. V trimming: 7 bases; J trimming: 1 base; junction bases outside the gene matches: 10. CDR3 in amino acids: CAITPRRQGASGANVLTF. The CDR3 DNA reads TGTGCCATCACCCCTAGGAGACAGGGGGCTTCTGGGGCCAACGTCCTGACTTTC.

This clone appeared once. V is TRBV11-2 and J is TRBJ2-7; D remains unclear. V dropped 2 bases and J dropped 2 bases, with 7 bases sitting between them. Germline CDR1 reads SGHAT; CDR2 reads FQNNGV. This CDR3 contains 13 residues. The CDR3 loop reads CASSLSGPYEQYF. The CDR3 region has the DNA TGTGCCAGCAGCTTATCAGGCCCCTACGAGCAGTACTTC.